This is a list of T cell receptor beta chains from one sample in a study of T cells in Graves' hyperthyroidism and ophthalmopathy. TCRdb independently ran MiXCR on the multiplex PCR reads; one entry per CDR3 protein. The data hold some 270,000 distinct CDR3 sequences, with approximately 13% observed a single time. What was sequenced was blood. The receptors shown here come from a woman in her forties with Graves' hyperthyroidism. CDR3s leave out the opening cysteine and the closing phenylalanine or tryptophan. The order of the fields is D gene, V gene, J gene, CDR3 length, CDR3 protein. The D gene is left open where the match is weak.

>TRBD1|TRBV5-6|TRBJ1-4|12
ASIRSGGNEKLF
>TRBD2|TRBV3-1|TRBJ2-2|13
ASSQGLAGTGELF
>.|TRBV6-2/TRBV6-3|TRBJ1-1|12
ASRSGGLNTEAF
>TRBD1|TRBV24-1|TRBJ2-2|16
ATSDPTGDAGNTGELF
>.|TRBV6-1|TRBJ2-7|11
ASNRDGAYEQY
>.|TRBV20-1|TRBJ2-1|12
SAVGVFHFNEQF
>TRBD1|TRBV6-1|TRBJ2-3|12
ASRGTGEGDTQY
>TRBD2|TRBV6-4|TRBJ2-1|17
ASSHLAGEYSHGDNEQF
>.|TRBV6-2/TRBV6-3|TRBJ1-5|12
ASSKGGSNQPQH
>.|TRBV19|TRBJ1-1|12
ASSIRALNTEAF